The following is a T cell receptor beta chain sequence with its context. Described time point: newly diagnosed GD, antithyroid drugs for less than 3 months. Preparation of the TCR library used RNA extracted from PBMCs. Trimming took off 4 bases at V and 7 bases at J, with 2 bases between the two ends. Germline loops: CDR1 MDHEN, CDR2 SYDVKM. The CDR3 is made up of 10 amino acids. The data were obtained in a study of regulatory T cells in long-lasting Graves disease. To make TCR beta libraries, researchers used iRepertoire HTBI primers and Arm-PCR of CDR3 regions. Using its own MiXCR run on the multiplex PCR reads, TCRdb lists one record per CDR3 protein. The sample lists 500,000 to 700,000 distinct CDR3 sequences, 15% to 20% occurring once. This same sample was also part of a study on T cells in Graves' hyperthyroidism and ophthalmopathy.

The rearrangement links TRBV28 to TRBJ2-4; D gene uncertain. The clonotype originates from a woman in her twenties or thirties with Graves disease. Source: peripheral blood mononuclear cells (PBMCs), taken at new diagnosis, from a patient treated with antithyroid drugs. CDR3 coding DNA: TGTGCCAGCAGTTACAACATTCAGTACTTC. It codes for CASSYNIQYF.